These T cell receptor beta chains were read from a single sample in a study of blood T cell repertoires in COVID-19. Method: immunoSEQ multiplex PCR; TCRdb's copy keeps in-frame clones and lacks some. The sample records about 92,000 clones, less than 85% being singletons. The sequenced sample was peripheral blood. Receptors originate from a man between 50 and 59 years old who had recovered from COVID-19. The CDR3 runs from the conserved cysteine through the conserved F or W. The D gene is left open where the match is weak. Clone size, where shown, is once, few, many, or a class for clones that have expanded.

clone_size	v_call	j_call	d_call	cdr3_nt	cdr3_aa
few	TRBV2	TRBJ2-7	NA	TGTGCCAGCACGTTTGCGAAACCCTACTACGAGCAGTACTTC	CASTFAKPYYEQYF
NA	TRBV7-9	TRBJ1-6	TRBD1	TGTGCCAGCAGCTTATGGGCAGGGGGCTTGGAAAATTCACCCCTCCACTTT	CASSLWAGGLENSPLHF
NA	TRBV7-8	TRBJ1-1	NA	TGTGCCAGCAGCTTACCTGGGCTTAACACTGAAGCTTTCTTT	CASSLPGLNTEAFF
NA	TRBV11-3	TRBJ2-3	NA	TGTGCCAGCAGCTTTTCGGCAGGCTCAAGGTTGCAGTATTTT	CASSFSAGSRLQYF
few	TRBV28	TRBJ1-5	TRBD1	TGTGCCAGCAGACGGACAGGGGAAAGCAATCAGCCCCAGCATTTT	CASRRTGESNQPQHF
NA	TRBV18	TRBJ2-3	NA	TGTGCCAGCTCACCGGCGCGGGGTTACACAGATACGCAGTATTTT	CASSPARGYTDTQYF
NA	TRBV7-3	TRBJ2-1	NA	TGTGCCAGCAGCTTAACCAGATACAATGAGCAGTTCTTC	CASSLTRYNEQFF
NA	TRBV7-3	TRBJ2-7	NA	TGTGCCAGCAGCTCCCCTTCTTCGGGCTACGAGCAGTACTTC	CASSSPSSGYEQYF
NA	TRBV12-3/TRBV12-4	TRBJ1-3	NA	TGTGCCAGCAGGACACCTCCCCCTAACACCATATATTTT	CASRTPPPNTIYF
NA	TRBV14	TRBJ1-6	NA	TGTGCCAGCAGCCAGGTCCGGGGTGGTAATTCACCCCTCCACTTT	CASSQVRGGNSPLHF
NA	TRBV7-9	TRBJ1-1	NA	TGTGCCAGCAGCCTCGTTAAGGAGGGAGCTTTCTTT	CASSLVKEGAFF
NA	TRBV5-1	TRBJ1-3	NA	TGCGCCAGCAGCTTGGATCTAAACTCTGGAAACACCATATATTTT	CASSLDLNSGNTIYF
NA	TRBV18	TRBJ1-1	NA	TGTGCCAGCTCACCACAGGGGATGAACACTGAAGCTTTCTTT	CASSPQGMNTEAFF
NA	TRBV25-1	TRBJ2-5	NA	TGTGCCAGCACTTTCGGGAACAAAGAGACCCAGTACTTC	CASTFGNKETQYF
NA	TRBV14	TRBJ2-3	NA	TGTGCCAGCAGCCAAGATCAATCAGACCACTCGATTGACAGGCGAACGTCCGATACGCAGTATTTT	CASSQDQSDHSIDRRTSDTQYF
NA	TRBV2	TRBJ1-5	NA	TGTGCCAGCAGGCTAGGGAGGGAAATTGTAGGTCAGCCCCAGCATTTT	CASRLGREIVGQPQHF
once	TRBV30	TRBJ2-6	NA	TGTGCCTGGAGTACAGGAGCTGGGGCCAACGTCCTGACTTTC	CAWSTGAGANVLTF
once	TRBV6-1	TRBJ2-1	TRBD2	TGTGCCAGCAGTGAAGCGCTGGGTAGCGGGAGAAAGGCCTACAATGAGCAGTTCTTC	CASSEALGSGRKAYNEQFF
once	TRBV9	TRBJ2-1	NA	TGTGCCAGCAGCCTAGTGGGGGCGAGGCACAATGAGCAGTTCTTC	CASSLVGARHNEQFF
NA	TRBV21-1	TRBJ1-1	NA	TGTGCCAGCAGCACACTACCCTGCCCGGGAGACACTGAAGCTTTCTTT	CASSTLPCPGDTEAFF
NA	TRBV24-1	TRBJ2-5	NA	TGTGCCACCCAACCGGGTATACAAGAGACCCAGTACTTC	CATQPGIQETQYF
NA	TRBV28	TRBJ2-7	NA	TGTGCCAGCAGTTTACCGCAGGCGTACGAGCAGTACTTC	CASSLPQAYEQYF
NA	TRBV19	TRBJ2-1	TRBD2	TGTGCCAGTAGTCGGACTAGCGGGGTAAACAATGAGCAGTTCTTC	CASSRTSGVNNEQFF
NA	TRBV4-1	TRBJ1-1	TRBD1	TGCGCCAGCAGCCCGGAGGTGGGGACAGGGAACACTGAAGCTTTCTTT	CASSPEVGTGNTEAFF
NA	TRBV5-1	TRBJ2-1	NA	TGCGCCAGCAGGGCGGGCTTGTCCTACAATGAGCAGTTCTTC	CASRAGLSYNEQFF
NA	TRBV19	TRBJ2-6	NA	TGTGCCAGTAGTCCCGGGGGAACTGGGGCCAACGTCCTGACTTTC	CASSPGGTGANVLTF
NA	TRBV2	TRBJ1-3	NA	TGTGCCAGCAGAGGGGGTGGAAACACCATATATTTT	CASRGGGNTIYF
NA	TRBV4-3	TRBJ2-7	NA	TGCGCCAGCAGCCAAGGGAAGCGAGAGCAGTACTTC	CASSQGKREQYF
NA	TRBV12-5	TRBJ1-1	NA	TGTGCTAGTGGTTTGTTAATCGGGGGGGTCACTGAAGCTTTCTTT	CASGLLIGGVTEAFF
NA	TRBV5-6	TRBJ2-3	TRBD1	TGTGCCAGCAGCCTTCCGGGACAGGGGATCGCAGATACGCAGTATTTT	CASSLPGQGIADTQYF
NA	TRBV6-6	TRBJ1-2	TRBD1	TGTGCCAGCAGTTTGGGACAGAGCTATGGCTACACCTTC	CASSLGQSYGYTF
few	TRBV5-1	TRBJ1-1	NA	TGCGCCAGCAGAGACAACCTGAACACTGAAGCTTTCTTT	CASRDNLNTEAFF
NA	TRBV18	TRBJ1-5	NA	TGTGCCAGCTCATCGGACAATCGGGGCAATCAGCCCCAGCATTTT	CASSSDNRGNQPQHF
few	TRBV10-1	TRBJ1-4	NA	TGCGCCAGCAGTCCAGGACAAGCGACCAGCACTAATGAAAAACTGTTTTTT	CASSPGQATSTNEKLFF
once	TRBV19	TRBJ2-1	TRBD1	TGTGCCAGTAGCCTCGGACAGGGCTCCTACAATGAGCAGTTCTTC	CASSLGQGSYNEQFF
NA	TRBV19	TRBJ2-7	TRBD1	TGTGCCAGTAGGCAGGGGGCGCTGGCCGAGCAGTACTTC	CASRQGALAEQYF
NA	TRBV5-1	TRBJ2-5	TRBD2	TGCGCCAGCAGCTTCTTGGCGGGAGTAGGAGAGACCCAGTACTTC	CASSFLAGVGETQYF
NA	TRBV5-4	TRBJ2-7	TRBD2	TGTGCCAGCAGCCTGAATAGCGGGAGGGCGGGGGTCGAGCAGTACTTC	CASSLNSGRAGVEQYF
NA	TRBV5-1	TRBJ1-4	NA	TGCGCCAGCAGCGGAACAGCGGCTAATGAAAAACTGTTTTTT	CASSGTAANEKLFF
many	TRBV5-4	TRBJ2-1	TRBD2	TGTGCCAGCAGCTGGGGGAAATTAGCGGGAGGGTCCTCCAATGAGCAGTTCTTC	CASSWGKLAGGSSNEQFF
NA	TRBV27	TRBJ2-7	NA	TGTGCCAGCAGTTCAAGCGGCTCCTACGAGCAGTACTTC	CASSSSGSYEQYF
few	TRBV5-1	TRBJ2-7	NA	TGCGCCACCCCTAGGGACAAGAACTCCTACGAGCAGTACTTC	CATPRDKNSYEQYF
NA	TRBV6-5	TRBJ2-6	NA	TGTGCCAGCGGCAGGTCGTCTGGGGCCAACGTCCTGACTTTC	CASGRSSGANVLTF
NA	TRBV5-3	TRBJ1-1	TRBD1	TGTGCCAGAAGCCGAATTATACAGGGGGCGAGCACTGAAGCTTTCTTT	CARSRIIQGASTEAFF
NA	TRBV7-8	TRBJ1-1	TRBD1	TGTGCCAGCAACTCGTTAGGGACAGGGGATTTTAACACTGAAGCTTTCTTT	CASNSLGTGDFNTEAFF
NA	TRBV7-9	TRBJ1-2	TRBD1	TGTGCCAGCAGCTCGGGACAGGGAGGAGGCTACACCTTC	CASSSGQGGGYTF
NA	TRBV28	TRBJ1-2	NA	TGTGCCACCGATGCCCCCCCGTCCCGGGACTATGGCTACACCTTC	CATDAPPSRDYGYTF
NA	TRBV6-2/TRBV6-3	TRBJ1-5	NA	TGTGCCAGCAGTTACGGCAGGGCTAGGGAACCCCAGCATTTT	CASSYGRAREPQHF
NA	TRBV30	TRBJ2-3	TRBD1	TGTGCCTGGAGTATTTCCGGACAGGGGAGGACAGATACGCAGTATTTT	CAWSISGQGRTDTQYF
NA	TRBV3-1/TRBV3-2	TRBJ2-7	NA	TGTGCCAGCAGCCAAGAGCCAGGGTCCTACGAGCAGTACTTC	CASSQEPGSYEQYF
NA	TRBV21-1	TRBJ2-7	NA	TGTGCCAGCAGTTCCTTTAGCTCCTACGAGCAGTACTTC	CASSSFSSYEQYF
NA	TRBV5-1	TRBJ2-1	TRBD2	TGCGCCAGCAGCTTAATTAGCGGGGGAGCTAACAATGAGCAGTTCTTC	CASSLISGGANNEQFF
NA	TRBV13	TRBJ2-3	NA	TGTGCCAGCAGGGACACAAGGAAGTCCACAGATACGCAGTATTTT	CASRDTRKSTDTQYF
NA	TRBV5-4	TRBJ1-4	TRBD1	TGTGCCAGCAGCTTTGACAGGGGGCTTGAAAAACTGTTTTTT	CASSFDRGLEKLFF
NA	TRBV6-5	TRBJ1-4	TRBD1	TGTGCCAGCAGAAAGGACAGGGGGCCTGAAAAACTGTTTTTT	CASRKDRGPEKLFF